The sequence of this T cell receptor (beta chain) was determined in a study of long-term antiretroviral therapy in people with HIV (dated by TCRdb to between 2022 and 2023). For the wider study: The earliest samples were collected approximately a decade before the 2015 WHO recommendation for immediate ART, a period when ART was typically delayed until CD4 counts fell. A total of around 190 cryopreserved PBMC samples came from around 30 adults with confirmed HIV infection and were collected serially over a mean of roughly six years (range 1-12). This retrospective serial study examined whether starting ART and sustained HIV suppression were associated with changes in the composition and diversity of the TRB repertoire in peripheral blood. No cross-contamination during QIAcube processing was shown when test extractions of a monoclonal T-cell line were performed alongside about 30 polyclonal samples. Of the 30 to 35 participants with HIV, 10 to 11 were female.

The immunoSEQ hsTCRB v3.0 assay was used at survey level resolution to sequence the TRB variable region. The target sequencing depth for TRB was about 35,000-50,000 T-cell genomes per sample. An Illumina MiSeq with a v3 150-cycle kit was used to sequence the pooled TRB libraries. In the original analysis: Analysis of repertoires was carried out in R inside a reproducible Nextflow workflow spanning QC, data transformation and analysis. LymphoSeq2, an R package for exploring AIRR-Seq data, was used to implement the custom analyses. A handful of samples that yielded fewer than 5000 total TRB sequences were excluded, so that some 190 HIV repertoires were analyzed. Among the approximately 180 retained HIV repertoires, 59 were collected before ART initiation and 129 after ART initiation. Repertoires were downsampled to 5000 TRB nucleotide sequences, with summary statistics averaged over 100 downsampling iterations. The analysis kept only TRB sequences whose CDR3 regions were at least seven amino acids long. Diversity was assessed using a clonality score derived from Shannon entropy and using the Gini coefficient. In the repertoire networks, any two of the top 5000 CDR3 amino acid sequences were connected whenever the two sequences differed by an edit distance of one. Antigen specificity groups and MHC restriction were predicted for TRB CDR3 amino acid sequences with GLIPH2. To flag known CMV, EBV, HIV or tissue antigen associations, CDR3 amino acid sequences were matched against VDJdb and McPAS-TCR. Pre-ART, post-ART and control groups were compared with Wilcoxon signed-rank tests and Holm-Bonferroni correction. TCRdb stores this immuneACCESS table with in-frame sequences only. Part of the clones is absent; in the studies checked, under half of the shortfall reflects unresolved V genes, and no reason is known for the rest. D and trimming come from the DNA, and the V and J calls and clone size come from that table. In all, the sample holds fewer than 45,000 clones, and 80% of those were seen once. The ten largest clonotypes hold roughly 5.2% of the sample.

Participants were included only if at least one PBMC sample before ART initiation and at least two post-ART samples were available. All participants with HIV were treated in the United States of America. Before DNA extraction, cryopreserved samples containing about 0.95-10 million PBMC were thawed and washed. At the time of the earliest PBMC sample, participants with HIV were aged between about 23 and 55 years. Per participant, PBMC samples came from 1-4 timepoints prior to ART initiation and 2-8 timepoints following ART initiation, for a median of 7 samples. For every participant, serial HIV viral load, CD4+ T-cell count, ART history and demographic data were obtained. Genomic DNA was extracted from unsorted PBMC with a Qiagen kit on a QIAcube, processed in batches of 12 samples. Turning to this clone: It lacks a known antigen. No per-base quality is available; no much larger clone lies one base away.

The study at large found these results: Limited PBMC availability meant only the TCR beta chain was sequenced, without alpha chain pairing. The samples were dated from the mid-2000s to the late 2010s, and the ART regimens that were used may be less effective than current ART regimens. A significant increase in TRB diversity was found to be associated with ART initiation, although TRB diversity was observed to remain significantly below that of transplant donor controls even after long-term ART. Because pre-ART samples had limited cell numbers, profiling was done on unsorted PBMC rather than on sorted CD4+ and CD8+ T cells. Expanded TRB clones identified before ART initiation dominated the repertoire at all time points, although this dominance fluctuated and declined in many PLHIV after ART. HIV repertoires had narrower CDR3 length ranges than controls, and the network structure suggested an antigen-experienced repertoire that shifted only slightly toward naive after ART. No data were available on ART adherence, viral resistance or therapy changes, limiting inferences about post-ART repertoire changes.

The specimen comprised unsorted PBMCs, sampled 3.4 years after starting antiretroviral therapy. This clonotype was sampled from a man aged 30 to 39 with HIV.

The DNA reads as follows: TGTGCCAGTAGCGGAGACGGGGTGTACGAGCAGTACTTC. It codes for CASSGDGVYEQYF. The chain joins TRBV19 to TRBJ2-7, with TRBD2 tentatively as D gene (5 bases match). V loses 6 bases of germline sequence and J loses 4 bases, and the interval between the two ends is 13 bases. The CDR3 runs 13 amino acids, cysteine and phenylalanine included. Only the CDR3 portion is preserved as DNA: 39 bases, with reading frame beginning at the first base. The germline V gene encodes CDR1 LNHDA and CDR2 SQIVND (reference sequence).